This T cell receptor (beta chain) was observed in a study of OX40 agonist ivuxolimab in advanced cancers. The study, taken as a whole, reports: Low normalized T-cell clonal expansion also characterized some of the nonresponders. The antigens recognized by the expanded peripheral T cells, that is their antigen specificity, were not determined.

Clones were sequenced by immunoSEQ multiplex PCR, and TCRdb holds only the in-frame ones, with some missing. Of 70,000 to 100,000 clones in the sample, over 75% are singletons; the top ten hold 1.5% to 2.5%. The germline CDR1 and CDR2 sequences are SGHNT and YYREEE (reference sequence). The CDR3 spans 15 residues. Trimming cost V 4 bases and J 0 bases, with 13 bases left between them. A remark on this clone: The antigen is undetermined.

The chain combines TRBV5-4 with TRBJ1-1; tentative D call: TRBD1 (6 bases). The specimen was CD4+ or CD8+ T cells sorted from blood, collected in a trial of the OX40 agonist ivuxolimab. This sequence was found in an adult with an advanced solid tumor such as melanoma, head and neck, liver or kidney cancer. The CDR3 DNA sequence: TGTGCCAGCAGCCACGGGGGGCCGATGAACACTGAAGCTTTCTTT. Residues: CASSHGGPMNTEAFF.